Listed below are T cell receptor beta chains from one sample, sequenced in a study of immune characterization of retroperitoneal liposarcoma. TCRdb re-called the PCR reads with MiXCR, one entry per CDR3 protein. Here the sample spans 3,000 or so distinct CDR3 sequences, roughly 45% being singletons. Sample: tumor tissue. All receptors come from a male donor with retroperitoneal liposarcoma. Each CDR3 is given without its conserved first and last residue. D genes are given only for firm matches.

j_gene	v_gene	d_gene	CDR3aa
TRBJ2-1	TRBV6-6	.	ASSYSVRTAHNEQF
TRBJ2-2	TRBV6-1	.	ASSESQATGELF
TRBJ2-3	TRBV12-3/TRBV12-4	.	ASSLTGASTDTQY
TRBJ2-3	TRBV12-3/TRBV12-4	TRBD2	ASSSGRLTDTQY
TRBJ2-1	TRBV7-2	.	ASSRLGQSYEQF
.	TRBV12-3/TRBV12-4	TRBD1	ASKGADRQETQY
TRBJ2-1	TRBV6-5	TRBD2	ASSYPGGGKF
TRBJ2-1	TRBV6-1	.	ASSEFGRGVEETQF
TRBJ2-1	TRBV7-2	.	ASSQLGNQF
TRBJ1-1	TRBV6-1	.	ASSKWNTEAF
TRBJ1-2	TRBV19	.	ASSPRQGGYT
TRBJ2-1	TRBV24-1	TRBD1	ATSPGDRGLQF
TRBJ2-3	TRBV7-2	TRBD2	ASRLQAGGPDTQY
.	TRBV6-8	.	ASSVGSPYEQY
TRBJ2-7	TRBV29-1	.	SVTEMYEQY
TRBJ2-2	TRBV6-1	TRBD1	ASRRQGAFAGELF
TRBJ2-1	TRBV12-3/TRBV12-4	.	ASSFRSLSQYNEQF
TRBJ2-1	TRBV6-5	TRBD1	ASSERGQGVDEQF
TRBJ2-3	TRBV7-2	TRBD2	ASSPTGGGAPDTQY
TRBJ2-3	TRBV6-1	TRBD2	ASSPRLAGVETQY
TRBJ2-1	TRBV6-1	TRBD2	ASIKFIAGGYNEQF
TRBJ2-5	TRBV6-1	.	ASSEALQALVGQY
TRBJ2-7	TRBV6-1	TRBD1	ASSRDRSSYEQY
.	TRBV7-6	.	ASWGQGSTEQY
TRBJ1-4	TRBV6-1	.	ASQRTQNEKLF
TRBJ2-4	TRBV10-1	TRBD2	ASSEKREVTKNIQY
TRBJ2-5	TRBV6-6	.	ASSYSRGGAGQETQY
TRBJ2-3	TRBV6-1	.	ASSDTWGGTDTQY
TRBJ2-2	TRBV6-1	TRBD1	ASARDSTNTGELF
TRBJ1-1	TRBV7-6	TRBD1	ASSPRDRDNTEAF
TRBJ2-1	TRBV12-3/TRBV12-4	.	ASRHEGSPPYEQF
TRBJ1-3	TRBV27	.	ASSLTGSAGNTIY
TRBJ1-6	TRBV7-4	.	ASTDTDGGGNSPLH
.	TRBV12-3/TRBV12-4	.	ASRHEGSPPYEQY
TRBJ2-1	TRBV6-2/TRBV6-3	.	ASITLNEQF
TRBJ2-1	TRBV6-1	.	ATRQSSYNEQF
TRBJ2-1	TRBV12-3/TRBV12-4	TRBD2	ASSGGLAGVNNEQF
TRBJ2-2	TRBV6-1	.	ASSEQGLNTGELF
TRBJ1-1	TRBV5-1	TRBD1	ASSLGTGSNTEAF
TRBJ1-4	TRBV6-7	TRBD1	ASSYPPGQGTEKLF
TRBJ2-1	TRBV11-3	.	ASSFGGSYNEQF
TRBJ2-3	TRBV11-2	.	ASSLYAGADTQY
TRBJ2-7	TRBV10-2	.	ASREPNGLADTGLMGEQY
TRBJ2-3	TRBV5-1	.	ASSAGVPPANTQY
TRBJ1-1	TRBV12-5	TRBD1	ASGLVLGQIMNTEAF